The 11 T cell receptor beta chains below all came from one sample that was sequenced in a study of blood T cell repertoires in COVID-19. Assay: immunoSEQ multiplex PCR; the TCRdb copy retains only in-frame clones and omits some. Among roughly 100,000 clones, 84% were seen once, and the ten largest hold roughly 2%. The source material was peripheral blood. Source of these receptors: a man in his 70s with active or convalescent COVID-19.

This chain connects TRBV28 to TRBJ2-2; maybe TRBD2 (7 bases). CDR3 length equals 15 residues. V lost 7 bases, J lost 3 bases, and 15 bases lay in between. Germline lookup yields CDR1 MDHEN and CDR2 SYDVKM. This chain's CDR3 is CASTPGGQHTGELFF. As DNA, the CDR3 is TGTGCCAGCACCCCGGGAGGACAGCACACCGGGGAGCTGTTTTTT.

The chain joins TRBV5-8 to TRBJ1-1; possibly TRBD1 for D (6 bases). The germline V gene encodes CDR1 SGHTS and CDR2 YDEGEE. Trimming removed 4 bases at V and 4 bases at J, with 11 bases between. The CDR3 runs 13 residues. The CDR3 sequence is CASSVGGVTEAFF. Here the CDR3 DNA reads TGTGCCAGCAGCGTAGGGGGAGTCACTGAAGCTTTCTTT.

V and J are TRBV2 and TRBJ2-7, with 10 bases that match TRBD1. The trim removed 6 bases at V and 0 bases at J, leaving 2 bases unmatched. This CDR3 spans 14 amino acids. CDR1 is SNHLY and CDR2 is FYNNEI in the germline V gene. CDR3 DNA sequence: TGTGCCAGCAGGACAGGGGGCAGCTCCTACGAGCAGTACTTC. Amino acid sequence: CASRTGGSSYEQYF.

This chain joins TRBV27 and TRBJ1-1; no clear D. This CDR3 has 11 amino acids. The germline V gene encodes CDR1 MNHEY and CDR2 SMNVEV (reference sequence). Deletions cut 6 bases from V and 8 bases from J, with 10 bases between. CDR3 residues: CASRSALEAFF. CDR3 coding DNA: TGTGCCAGCAGAAGTGCGTTAGAAGCTTTCTTT.

The genes are TRBV15 and TRBJ2-5; D gene ambiguous. Germline assignment: CDR1 LNHNV and CDR2 YYDKDF (reference sequence). Trimming stripped 1 base from V and 5 bases from J, with 11 bases between. The CDR3 sequence is 14 residues long. For the CDR3, the DNA is TGTGCCACCAGCAGAGTAGCACTAACGGAGACCCAGTACTTC. This encodes CATSRVALTETQYF.

This clone has just a few counts. The chain couples TRBV24-1 to TRBJ1-5; D is ambiguous. Between the trimmed V and J ends, which lost 6 bases and 3 bases, there was a span of 8 bases. The CDR3 contains 13 residues. The germline gives CDR1 KGHDR, CDR2 SFDVKD. Here the CDR3 DNA reads TGTGCCACCAGTCAAGACAACAATCAGCCCCAGCATTTT. It codes for CATSQDNNQPQHF.

This clone was observed a single time. The chain has TRBV10-1 and TRBJ2-1, with 13 bases identical to TRBD2. The junction had 29 bases not matched to a gene; V was cut back by 6 bases and J by 15 bases. The CDR3 contains 20 residues. Germline CDR1 reads WNHNN; CDR2 reads SYGVQD (reference sequence). CDR3 DNA: TGCGCCAGCAGATCAGGGGACCGCCTGACTAGCGGGGGGAGATACACGAAGTGGTTCTTC. This translates into CASRSGDRLTSGGRYTKWFF.

V and J are TRBV6-6 and TRBJ2-7; D perhaps matches TRBD1 (5 bases). Trimming left V 1 base short and J 2 bases short, with 9 bases between. Germline V gene lookup returns CDR1 MNHNY and CDR2 SVGAGI (reference sequence). The CDR3 has 14 residues. The CDR3 nucleotides read TGTGCCAGCAGTTACTTTCAGGGCGCCTACGAGCAGTACTTC. Protein product: CASSYFQGAYEQYF.

The V gene is TRBV19, the J gene TRBJ1-6; TRBD1 agrees at 12 bases. Trimming at V came to 9 bases and at J to 10 bases, leaving 13 bases not matched to a gene. Per germline, CDR1 LNHDA and CDR2 SQIVND (reference sequence). The CDR3 is 16 residues long. For the CDR3, the DNA is TGTGCCAGCTCGCAAACGGGACAGGGGGCGAAGTCACCCCTCCACTTT. Translation gives CASSQTGQGAKSPLHF.

The rearrangement links TRBV3-1 (or the pseudogene TRBV3-2) to TRBJ1-4; no clear D gene. V dropped 3 bases and J dropped 10 bases, with 15 bases sitting between them. Germline lookup yields CDR1 LGHDT and CDR2 YNNKEL (reference sequence). The CDR3 totals 14 residues. The CDR3 coding sequence is TGTGCCAGCAGCCACCGAGAGATGGAGGGAAAACTGTTTTTT. It codes for CASSHREMEGKLFF.

The rearrangement uses TRBV7-3 and TRBJ2-1, with 7 nucleotides matching TRBD2. Trimming at V came to 5 bases and at J to 8 bases, leaving 12 bases not matched to a gene. Germline lookup yields CDR1 SGHTA and CDR2 FQGTGA. This CDR3 is 15 amino acids long. The CDR3, as DNA: TGTGCCAGCAGCCTCGGACTAGTTCGTAAGGATGAGCAGTTCTTC. Protein: CASSLGLVRKDEQFF. Looking up the rest from reference TRBV7-3 and TRBJ2-1 gives the full variable domain: GAGVSQTPSNKVTEKGKYVELRCDPISGHTALYWYRQSLGQGPEFLIYFQGTGAADDSGLPNDRFFAVRPEGSVSTLKIQRTERGDSAVYLCASSLGLVRKDEQFFGPGTRLTVL.